This TCR beta chain was found in a study of siplizumab effects on memory and regulatory T cells. Study results and caveats: Alloreactive sequences tracing back to unstimulated CD4+ memory cells were significantly reduced by siplizumab. There appeared to be greater diversity in naive T cells than in memory cells, and naive T cells seemed major contributors to the alloresponse.

Assaying covered 100,000 or so TCR templates per sample. TCRdb keeps only in-frame clones here, not all; method: immunoSEQ multiplex PCR. The table shows more than 70,000 clones, with roughly 94% occurring only once. CDR1 SGHTA and CDR2 FQGTGA come from the germline V gene. The V gene lost 3 bases and the J gene lost 4 bases, with 7 bases spanning the gap. The CDR3 contains 13 residues. This clone has only one observation. What it binds is unknown. Sequencing was done on a sample of CD8+ T cells sorted from blood. V usage is TRBV7-3 and J usage is TRBJ2-1; D is unresolved. The sequence was collected from a human donor in good health. In nucleotides, the CDR3 is TGTGCCAGCAGCTTCCAAGGGTACAATGAGCAGTTCTTC. Its translation is CASSFQGYNEQFF.